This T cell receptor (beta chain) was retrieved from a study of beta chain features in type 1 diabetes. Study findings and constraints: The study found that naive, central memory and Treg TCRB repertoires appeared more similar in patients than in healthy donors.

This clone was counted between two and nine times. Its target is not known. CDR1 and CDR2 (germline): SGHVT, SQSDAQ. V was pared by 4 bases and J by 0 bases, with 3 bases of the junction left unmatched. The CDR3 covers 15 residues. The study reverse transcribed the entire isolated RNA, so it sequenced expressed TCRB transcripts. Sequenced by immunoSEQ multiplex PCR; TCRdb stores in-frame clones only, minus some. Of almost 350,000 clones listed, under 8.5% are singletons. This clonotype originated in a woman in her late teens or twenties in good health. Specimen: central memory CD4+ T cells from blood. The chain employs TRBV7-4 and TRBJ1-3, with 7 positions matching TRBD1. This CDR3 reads CASSSGQSSGNTIYF. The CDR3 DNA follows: TGTGCCAGCAGCTCGGGACAGAGCTCTGGAAACACCATATATTTT.